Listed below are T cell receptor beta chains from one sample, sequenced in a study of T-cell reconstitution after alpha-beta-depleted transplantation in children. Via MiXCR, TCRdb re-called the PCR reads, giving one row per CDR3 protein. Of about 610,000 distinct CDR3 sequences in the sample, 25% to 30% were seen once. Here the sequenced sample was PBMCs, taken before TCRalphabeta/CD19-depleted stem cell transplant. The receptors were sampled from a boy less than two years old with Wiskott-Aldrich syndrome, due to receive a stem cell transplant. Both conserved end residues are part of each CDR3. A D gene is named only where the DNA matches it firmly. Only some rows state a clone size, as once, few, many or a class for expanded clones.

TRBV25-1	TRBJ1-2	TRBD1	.	TGTGCCAGCAGTGACTGGACAGGGGGCCGGGGCTACACCTTC	CASSDWTGGRGYTF
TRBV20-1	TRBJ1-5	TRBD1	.	TGCAGTGCTTGGACAGGGATCAATCAGCCCCAGCATTTT	CSAWTGINQPQHF
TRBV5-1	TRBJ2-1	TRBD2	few	TGCGCCAGCAGCTTAAACACCGGGACTACCTACAATGAGCAGTTCTTC	CASSLNTGTTYNEQFF
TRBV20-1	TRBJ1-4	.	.	TGCAGTGCTAGACTCACTATGGAAAAACTGTTTTTT	CSARLTMEKLFF
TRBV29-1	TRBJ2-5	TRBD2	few	TGCAGCGCTGGGACTAGCGGGCGGCAAGAGACCCAGTACTTC	CSAGTSGRQETQYF
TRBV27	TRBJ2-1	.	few	TGTGCCAGCAGTTATCGAAAGAAGCAGTTCTTC	CASSYRKKQFF
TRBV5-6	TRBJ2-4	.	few	TGTGCCAGCAGCGTACTTTCGGTAGCCAAAAACATTCAGTACTTC	CASSVLSVAKNIQYF
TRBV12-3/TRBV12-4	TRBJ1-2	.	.	TGTGCCAGCAGTTTTTCTTCAGGCTATGGCTACACCTTC	CASSFSSGYGYTF
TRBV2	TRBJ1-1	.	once	TGTGCCAGCAGTATTTACACTGAAGCTTTCTTT	CASSIYTEAFF
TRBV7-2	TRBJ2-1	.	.	TGTGCCAGCAGCCTCGCAGGGGTTGGATCCTACAATGAGCAGTTCTTC	CASSLAGVGSYNEQFF
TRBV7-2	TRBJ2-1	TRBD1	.	TGTGCCAGCAGCTTTCTCGGGACAGGGCGGTTCTTC	CASSFLGTGRFF
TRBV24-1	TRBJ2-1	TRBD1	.	TGTGCCACCAGTGATTCTCGACAGGGGGGGACCTACAATGAGCAGTTCTTC	CATSDSRQGGTYNEQFF
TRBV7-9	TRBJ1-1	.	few	TGTGCCAGCAGCTCCTCGGGCAGGATGAACACTGAAGCTTTCTTT	CASSSSGRMNTEAFF
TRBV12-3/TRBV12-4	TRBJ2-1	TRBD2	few	TGTGCCAGCAGCCGATTGACTAGCGGGGCCTCCTACAATGAGCAGTTCTTC	CASSRLTSGASYNEQFF
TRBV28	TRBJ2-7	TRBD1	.	TGTGCCAGCAGTCTGCGACAGGGGGTAGTCTACGAGCAGTACTTC	CASSLRQGVVYEQYF
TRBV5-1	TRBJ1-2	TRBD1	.	TGCGCCAGCAGCGCGGGACAGGGGAATGGCTACACCTTC	CASSAGQGNGYTF
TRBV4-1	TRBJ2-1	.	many	TGCGCCAGCAGCCAAGATCTGCCCTCAGAGCAGTTCTTC	CASSQDLPSEQFF
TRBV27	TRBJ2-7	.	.	TGTGCCAGCAGTTATCGAGCATCTACCTACGAGCAGTACTTC	CASSYRASTYEQYF
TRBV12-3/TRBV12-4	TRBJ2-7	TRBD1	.	TGTGCCAGCAGTATTAGACGGGACAGCTACGAGCAGTACTTC	CASSIRRDSYEQYF
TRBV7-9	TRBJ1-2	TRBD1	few	TGTGCCAGCAGCTTAGCGGGGACAGGATTCTATGGCTACACCTTC	CASSLAGTGFYGYTF
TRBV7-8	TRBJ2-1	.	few	TGTGCCAGCAGCTTGAACCTGGGAGCGGGTAGCTCCTACAATGAGCAGTTCTTC	CASSLNLGAGSSYNEQFF
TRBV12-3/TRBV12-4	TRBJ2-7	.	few	TGTGCCAGCAGCCCCGTGGGCAGGGAATGGTACGAGCAGTACTTC	CASSPVGREWYEQYF
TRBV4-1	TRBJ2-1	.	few	TGCGCCAGCAGCCAAGATCTAGGCGCCTACAATGAGCAGTTCTTC	CASSQDLGAYNEQFF
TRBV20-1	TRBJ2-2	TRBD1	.	TGCATTGCTAGAGATCCCTTGGACAGGAGCACCGGGGAGCTGTTTTTT	CIARDPLDRSTGELFF
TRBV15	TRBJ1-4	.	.	TGTGCCACCAGCAGAGAGGGCGAGGGATGGGAAAAACTGTTTTTT	CATSREGEGWEKLFF
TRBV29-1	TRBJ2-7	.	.	TGCAGCGTCGGGCGTCCAGGCTTTACCTACGAGCAGTACTTC	CSVGRPGFTYEQYF
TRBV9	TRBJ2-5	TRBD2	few	TGTGCCAGCAGCGTACGCGGGACTACCTCCGGAGAGACCCAGTACTTC	CASSVRGTTSGETQYF
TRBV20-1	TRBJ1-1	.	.	TGCAGTCCTACGGGGATTGAAGACAGAATGAACACTGAAGCTTTCTTT	CSPTGIEDRMNTEAFF
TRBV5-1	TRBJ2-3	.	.	TGCGCCAGCAGCCTAACAGGGGGGGACACAGATACGCAGTATTTT	CASSLTGGDTDTQYF
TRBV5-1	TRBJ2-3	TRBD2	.	TGCGCCAGCAGCTTACTAGCGGAACTCACAGATACGCAGTATTTT	CASSLLAELTDTQYF
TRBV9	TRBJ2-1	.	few	TGTGCCAGCAGCGTTTTGGCGGGCCCCTCCTACAATGAGCAGTTCTTC	CASSVLAGPSYNEQFF
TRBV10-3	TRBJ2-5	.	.	TGTGCCATCATGCGGACCCCCCAAGAGACACAGTACTTC	CAIMRTPQETQYF
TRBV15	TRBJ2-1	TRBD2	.	TGTGCCACCAGCAGATTTGTTAGCGGGGAGATCAATGAGCAGTTCTTC	CATSRFVSGEINEQFF
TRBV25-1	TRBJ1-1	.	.	TGTGCCAGCAAACCGAACACCGGCCACACTGAAGCTTTCTTT	CASKPNTGHTEAFF
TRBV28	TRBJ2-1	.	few	TGTGCCAGCAGTTTACCTTCGATCTTGCGTACAGGGATGACCTACAATGAGCAGTTCTTC	CASSLPSILRTGMTYNEQFF
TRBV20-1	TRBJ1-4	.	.	TGCAGTGTACTTGCAACTAATAAAAAACTGTTTTTT	CSVLATNKKLFF
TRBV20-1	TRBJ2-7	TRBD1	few	TGCAAAGGGGGACAGGGGGCGCGAGAGCAGTACTTC	CKGGQGAREQYF
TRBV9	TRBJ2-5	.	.	TGTGCCAGCAGCGTAGCCTCTCGGGGCCAGGGAGAGACCCAGTACTTC	CASSVASRGQGETQYF
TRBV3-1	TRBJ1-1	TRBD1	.	TGTGCCAGCAGCCAGCCCGGAGGGGGCGAAGCTTTCTTT	CASSQPGGGEAFF
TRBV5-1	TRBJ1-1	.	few	TGCGCCAGCAGCTTGGTAGCGATGAACACTGAAGCTTTCTTT	CASSLVAMNTEAFF
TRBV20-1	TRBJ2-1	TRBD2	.	TGCAGTGCTAGTCCCTTAGCGGGAGTGTACAATGAGCAGTTCTTC	CSASPLAGVYNEQFF
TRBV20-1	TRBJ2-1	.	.	TGCAGTGCTAGAAGCGGCCCGGAGAATGAGCAGTTCTTC	CSARSGPENEQFF
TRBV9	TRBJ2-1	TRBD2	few	TGTGCCAGCAGCGTAGGGACTAGCGGGAAAAACAATGAGCAGTTCTTC	CASSVGTSGKNNEQFF
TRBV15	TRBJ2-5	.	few	TGTGCCACCAGCAGATTGTTGGAGACCCAGTACTTC	CATSRLLETQYF
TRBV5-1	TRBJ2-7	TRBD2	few	TGCGCCAGCAGCTTGGCGGCACTAGCGGGAGACTACGAGCAGTACTTC	CASSLAALAGDYEQYF
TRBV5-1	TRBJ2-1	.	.	TGCGCCAGCAGCTTAATTGGTCAGGGAAACAATGAGCAGTTCTTC	CASSLIGQGNNEQFF